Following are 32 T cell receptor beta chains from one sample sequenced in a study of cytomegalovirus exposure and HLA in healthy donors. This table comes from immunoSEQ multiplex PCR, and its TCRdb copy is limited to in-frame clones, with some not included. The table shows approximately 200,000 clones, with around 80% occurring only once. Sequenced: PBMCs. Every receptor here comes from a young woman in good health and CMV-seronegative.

This CDR3 is CASFAGVAGELFF. In nucleotides, the CDR3 is TGTGCTAGTTTCGCGGGGGTTGCTGGGGAGCTGTTTTTT. V gene TRBV12-5 combines with J gene TRBJ2-2; 7 bases are shared with TRBD2. The CDR3 runs 13 residues. V dropped 8 bases and J dropped 8; count of bases not matched to a gene: 8. CDR1 and CDR2 (germline): LGHNT, FRNRAP.

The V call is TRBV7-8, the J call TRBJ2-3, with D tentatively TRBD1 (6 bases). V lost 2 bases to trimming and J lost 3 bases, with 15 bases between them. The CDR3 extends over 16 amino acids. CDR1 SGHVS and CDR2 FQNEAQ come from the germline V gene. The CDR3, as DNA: TGTGCCAGCAGCTTAATAGTTGGCAGGGGAACAGATACGCAGTATTTT. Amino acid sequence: CASSLIVGRGTDTQYF.

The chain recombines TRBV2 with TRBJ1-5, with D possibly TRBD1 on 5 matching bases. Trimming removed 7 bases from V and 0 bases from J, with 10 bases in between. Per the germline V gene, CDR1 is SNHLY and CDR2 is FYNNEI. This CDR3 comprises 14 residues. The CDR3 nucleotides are TGTGCCAGCACTAAAGGGGATAGCAATCAGCCCCAGCATTTT. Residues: CASTKGDSNQPQHF.

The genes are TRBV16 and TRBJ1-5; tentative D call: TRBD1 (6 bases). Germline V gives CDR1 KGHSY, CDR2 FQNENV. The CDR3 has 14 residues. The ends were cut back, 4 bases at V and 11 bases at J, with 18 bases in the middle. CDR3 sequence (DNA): TGTGCCAGCAGCCCGGACAGTTTAGGGCGGGCCCAGCATTTT. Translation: CASSPDSLGRAQHF.

This chain's CDR3 is CASRQTGGPDTQYF. CDR3 in DNA: TGTGCCAGCAGACAGACAGGGGGCCCAGATACGCAGTATTTT. The V call is TRBV6-5, the J call TRBJ2-3; 10 positions agree with TRBD1. CDR3 size: 14 residues. Germline values: CDR1 MNHEY, CDR2 SVGAGI. The trim removed 6 bases at V and 4 bases at J, leaving 4 bases unmatched.

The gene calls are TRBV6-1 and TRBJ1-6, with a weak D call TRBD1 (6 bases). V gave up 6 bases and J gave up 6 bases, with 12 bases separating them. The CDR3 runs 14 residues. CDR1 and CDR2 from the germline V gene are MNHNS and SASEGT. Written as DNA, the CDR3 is TGTGCCAGCAGAGCCGGACAGTTTAATTCACCCCTCCACTTT. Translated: CASRAGQFNSPLHF.

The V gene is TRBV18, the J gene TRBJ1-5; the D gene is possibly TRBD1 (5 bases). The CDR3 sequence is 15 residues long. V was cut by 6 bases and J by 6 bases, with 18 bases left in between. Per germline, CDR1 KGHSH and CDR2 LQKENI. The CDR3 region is CASSQSPGGSQPQHF. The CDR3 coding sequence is TGTGCCAGCTCTCAATCCCCGGGGGGGAGTCAGCCCCAGCATTTT.

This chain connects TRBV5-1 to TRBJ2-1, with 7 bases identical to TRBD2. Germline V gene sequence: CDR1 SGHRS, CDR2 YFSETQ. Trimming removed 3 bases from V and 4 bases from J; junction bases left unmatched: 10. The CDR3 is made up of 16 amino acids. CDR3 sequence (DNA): TGCGCCAGCAGCTCAATTAGCCCGGGGGGATACAATGAGCAGTTCTTC. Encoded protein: CASSSISPGGYNEQFF.

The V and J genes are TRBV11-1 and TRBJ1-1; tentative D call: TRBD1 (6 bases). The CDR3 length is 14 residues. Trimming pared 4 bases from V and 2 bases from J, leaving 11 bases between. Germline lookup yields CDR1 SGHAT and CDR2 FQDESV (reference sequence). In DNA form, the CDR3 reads TGTGCCAGCAGCTCGCACAGGGTCAACACTGAAGCTTTCTTT. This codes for CASSSHRVNTEAFF.

The CDR3 protein is CASSLNRGGTEAFF. The CDR3 DNA is TGCGCCAGCAGCCTTAACAGGGGCGGTACTGAAGCTTTCTTT. The chain joins TRBV4-1 to TRBJ1-1; 7 nucleotides align to TRBD1. The trim removed 4 bases at V and 5 bases at J, leaving 7 bases unmatched. Germline V gene data show CDR1 as MGHRA and CDR2 as YSYEKL. This CDR3 is 14 amino acids long.

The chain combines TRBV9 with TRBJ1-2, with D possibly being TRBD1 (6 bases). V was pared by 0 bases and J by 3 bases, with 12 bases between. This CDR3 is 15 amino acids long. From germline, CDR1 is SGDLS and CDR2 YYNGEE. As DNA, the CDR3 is TGTGCCAGCAGCGTAGCTAGGGGGGGCGACTATGGCTACACCTTC. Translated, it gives CASSVARGGDYGYTF.

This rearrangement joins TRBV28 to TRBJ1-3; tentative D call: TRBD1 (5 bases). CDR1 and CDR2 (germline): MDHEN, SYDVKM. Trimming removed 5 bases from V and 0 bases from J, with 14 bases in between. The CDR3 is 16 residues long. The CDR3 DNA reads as TGTGCCAGCAGTCCCCGGGAGGGGAGCTCTGGAAACACCATATATTTT. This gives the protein CASSPREGSSGNTIYF.

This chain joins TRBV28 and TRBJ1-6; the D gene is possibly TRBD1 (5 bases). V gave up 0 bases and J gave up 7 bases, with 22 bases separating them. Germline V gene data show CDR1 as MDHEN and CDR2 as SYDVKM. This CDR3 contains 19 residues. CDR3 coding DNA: TGTGCCAGCAGTTTATGGGGGCTACTTAACCGGGAGGTGAATTCACCCCTCCACTTT. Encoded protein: CASSLWGLLNREVNSPLHF.

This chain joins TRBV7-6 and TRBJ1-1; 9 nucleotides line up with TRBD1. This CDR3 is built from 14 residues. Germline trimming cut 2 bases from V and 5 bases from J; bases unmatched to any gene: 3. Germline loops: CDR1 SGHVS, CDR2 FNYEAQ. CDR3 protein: CASSLPGQGTEAFF. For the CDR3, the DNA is TGTGCCAGCAGCTTACCCGGACAGGGGACTGAAGCTTTCTTT.

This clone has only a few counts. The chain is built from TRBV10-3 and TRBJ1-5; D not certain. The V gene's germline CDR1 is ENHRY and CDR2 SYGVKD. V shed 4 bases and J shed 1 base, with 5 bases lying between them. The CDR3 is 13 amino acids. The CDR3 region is CAISASSNQPQHF. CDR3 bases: TGTGCCATCAGTGCGAGCAGCAATCAGCCCCAGCATTTT.

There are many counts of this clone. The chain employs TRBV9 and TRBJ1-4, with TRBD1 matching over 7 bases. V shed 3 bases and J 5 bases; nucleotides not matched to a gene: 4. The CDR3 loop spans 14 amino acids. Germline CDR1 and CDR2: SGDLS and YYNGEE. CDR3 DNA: TGTGCCAGCAGCGGAGAACAGGGGAATGAAAAACTGTTTTTT. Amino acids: CASSGEQGNEKLFF.

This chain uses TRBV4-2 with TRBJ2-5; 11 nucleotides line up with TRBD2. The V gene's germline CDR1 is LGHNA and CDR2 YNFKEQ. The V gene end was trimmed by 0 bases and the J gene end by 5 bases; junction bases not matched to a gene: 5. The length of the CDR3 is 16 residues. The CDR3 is CASSQDLTSGIETQYF. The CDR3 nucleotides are TGTGCCAGCAGCCAAGATTTGACTAGCGGGATTGAGACCCAGTACTTC.

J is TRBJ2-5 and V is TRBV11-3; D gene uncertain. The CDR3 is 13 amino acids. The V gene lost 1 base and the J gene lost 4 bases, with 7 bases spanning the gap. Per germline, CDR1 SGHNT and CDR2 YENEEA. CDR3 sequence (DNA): TGTGCCAGCAGCTTAGGCGGCTTAGAGACCCAGTACTTC. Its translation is CASSLGGLETQYF.

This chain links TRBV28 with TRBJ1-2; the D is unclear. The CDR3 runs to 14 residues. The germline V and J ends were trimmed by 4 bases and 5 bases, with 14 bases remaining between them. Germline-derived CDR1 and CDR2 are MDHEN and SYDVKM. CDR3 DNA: TGTGCCAGCAGTTCATCTAGTGTAGATTATGGCTACACCTTC. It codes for CASSSSSVDYGYTF.

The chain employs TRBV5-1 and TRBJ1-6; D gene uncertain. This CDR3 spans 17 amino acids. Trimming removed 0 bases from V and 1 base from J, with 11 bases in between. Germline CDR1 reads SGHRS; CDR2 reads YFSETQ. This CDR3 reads CASSLEGSGSYNSPLHF. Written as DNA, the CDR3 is TGCGCCAGCAGCTTGGAGGGCTCGGGATCCTATAATTCACCCCTCCACTTT.

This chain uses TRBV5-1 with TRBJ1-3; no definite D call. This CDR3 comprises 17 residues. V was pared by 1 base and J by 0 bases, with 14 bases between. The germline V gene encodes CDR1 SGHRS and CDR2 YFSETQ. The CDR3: CASSLNQVPLSGNTIYF. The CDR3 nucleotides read TGCGCCAGCAGCTTGAACCAGGTTCCCCTCTCTGGAAACACCATATATTTT.

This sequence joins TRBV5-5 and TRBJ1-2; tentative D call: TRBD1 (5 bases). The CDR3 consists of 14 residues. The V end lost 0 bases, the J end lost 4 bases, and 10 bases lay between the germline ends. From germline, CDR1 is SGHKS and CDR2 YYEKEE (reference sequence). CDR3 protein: CASSLDRPSYGYTF. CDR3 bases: TGTGCCAGCAGCTTGGACAGGCCCTCCTATGGCTACACCTTC.

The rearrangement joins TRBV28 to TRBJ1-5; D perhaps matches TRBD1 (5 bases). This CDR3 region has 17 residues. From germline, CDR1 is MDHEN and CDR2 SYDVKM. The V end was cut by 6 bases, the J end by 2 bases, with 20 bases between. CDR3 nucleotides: TGTGCCAGCAGCCGCACCGGGACCGGGGGAGGCAATCAGCCCCAGCATTTT. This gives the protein CASSRTGTGGGNQPQHF.

CDR3 nucleotides: TGTGCCTGGACAGCACAGGGACCTAACTATGGCTACACCTTC. It encodes CAWTAQGPNYGYTF. V is TRBV30 and J is TRBJ1-2; D possibly corresponds to TRBD1 (6 bases). Germline values: CDR1 GTSNPN, CDR2 SVGIG (reference sequence). The CDR3 extends over 14 amino acids. V was trimmed by 4 bases and J by 0 bases, leaving 12 bases between them.

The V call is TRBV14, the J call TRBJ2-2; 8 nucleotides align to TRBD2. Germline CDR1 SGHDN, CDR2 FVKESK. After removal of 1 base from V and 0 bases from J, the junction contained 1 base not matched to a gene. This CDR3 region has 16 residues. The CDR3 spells CASSQAGLANTGELFF. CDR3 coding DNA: TGTGCCAGCAGCCAAGCGGGACTAGCGAACACCGGGGAGCTGTTTTTT.

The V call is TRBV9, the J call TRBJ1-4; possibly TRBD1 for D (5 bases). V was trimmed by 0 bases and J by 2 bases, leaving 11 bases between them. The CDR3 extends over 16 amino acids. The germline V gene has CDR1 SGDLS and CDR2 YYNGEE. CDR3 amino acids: CASSVGEEGTNEKLFF. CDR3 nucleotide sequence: TGTGCCAGCAGCGTAGGGGAGGAGGGGACTAATGAAAAACTGTTTTTT.

CDR3 sequence: CASSEDPFGQGYGYTF. The CDR3 nucleotides read TGTGCCAGCAGTGAAGACCCCTTCGGACAGGGCTATGGCTACACCTTC. This chain uses TRBV6-1 with TRBJ1-2, with 8 bases that match TRBD1. The CDR3 sequence is 16 residues long. V lost 1 base, J lost 4 bases, and 8 bases stayed unmatched. Germline CDR1 reads MNHNS; CDR2 reads SASEGT.

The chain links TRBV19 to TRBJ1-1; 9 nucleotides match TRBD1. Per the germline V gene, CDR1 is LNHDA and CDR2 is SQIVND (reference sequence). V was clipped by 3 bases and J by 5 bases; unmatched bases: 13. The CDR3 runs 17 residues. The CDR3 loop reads CASSIGTGSFRRTEAFF. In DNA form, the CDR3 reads TGTGCCAGTAGTATCGGGACAGGGTCTTTCCGGCGGACTGAAGCTTTCTTT. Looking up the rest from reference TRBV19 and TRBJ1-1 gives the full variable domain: DGGITQSPKYLFRKEGQNVTLSCEQNLNHDAMYWYRQDPGQGLRLIYYSQIVNDFQKGDIAEGYSVSREKKESFPLTVTSAQKNPTAFYLCASSIGTGSFRRTEAFFGQGTRLTVV.

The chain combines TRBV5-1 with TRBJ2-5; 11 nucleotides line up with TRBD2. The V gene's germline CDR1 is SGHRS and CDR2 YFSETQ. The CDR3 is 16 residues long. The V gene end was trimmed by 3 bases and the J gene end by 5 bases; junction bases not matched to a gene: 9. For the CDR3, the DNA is TGCGCCAGCAGCTCGGACTCTAGCGGGGGGCCGGAGACCCAGTACTTC. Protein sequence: CASSSDSSGGPETQYF. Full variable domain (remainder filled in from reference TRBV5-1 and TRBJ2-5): KAGVTQTPRYLIKTRGQQVTLSCSPISGHRSVSWYQQTPGQGLQFLFEYFSETQRNKGNFPGRFSGRQFSNSRSEMNVSTLELGDSALYLCASSSDSSGGPETQYFGPGTRLLVL.

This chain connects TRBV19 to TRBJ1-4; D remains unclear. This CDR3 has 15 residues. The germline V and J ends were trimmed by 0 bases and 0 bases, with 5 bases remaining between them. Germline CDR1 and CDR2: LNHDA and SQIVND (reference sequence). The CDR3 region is CASSIDSTTNEKLFF. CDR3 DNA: TGTGCCAGTAGTATAGACAGTACAACTAATGAAAAACTGTTTTTT.

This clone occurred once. This CDR3 reads CASSVDPDGFRETQYF. CDR3 bases: TGTGCCAGCAGCGTAGATCCCGATGGCTTTCGAGAGACCCAGTACTTC. The V gene is TRBV9, the J gene TRBJ2-5; D is unresolved. V was cut by 0 bases and J by 4 bases, with 16 bases left in between. The CDR3 has 16 residues. Per germline, CDR1 SGDLS and CDR2 YYNGEE.

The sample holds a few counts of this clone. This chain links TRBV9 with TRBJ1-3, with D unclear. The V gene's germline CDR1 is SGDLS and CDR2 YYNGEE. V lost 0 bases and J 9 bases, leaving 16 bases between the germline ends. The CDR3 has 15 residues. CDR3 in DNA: TGTGCCAGCAGCGTAGGATTGGGGAGGTCGGGCACCATATATTTT. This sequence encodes CASSVGLGRSGTIYF.